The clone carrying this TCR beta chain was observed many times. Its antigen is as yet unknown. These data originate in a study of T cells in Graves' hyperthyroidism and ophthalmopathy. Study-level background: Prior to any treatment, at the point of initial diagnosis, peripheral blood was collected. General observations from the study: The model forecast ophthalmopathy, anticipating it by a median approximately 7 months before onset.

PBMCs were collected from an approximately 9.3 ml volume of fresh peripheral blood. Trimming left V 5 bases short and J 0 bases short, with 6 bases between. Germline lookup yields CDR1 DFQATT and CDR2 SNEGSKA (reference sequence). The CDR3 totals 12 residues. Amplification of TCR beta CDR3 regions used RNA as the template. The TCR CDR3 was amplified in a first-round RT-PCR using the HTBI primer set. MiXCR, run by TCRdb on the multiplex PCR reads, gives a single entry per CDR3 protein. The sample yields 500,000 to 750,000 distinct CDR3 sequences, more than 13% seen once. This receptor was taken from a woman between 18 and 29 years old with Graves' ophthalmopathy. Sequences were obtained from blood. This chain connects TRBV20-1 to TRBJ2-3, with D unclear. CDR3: CSAGPSTDTQYF. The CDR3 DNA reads TGCAGTGCTGGTCCAAGCACAGATACGCAGTATTTT.